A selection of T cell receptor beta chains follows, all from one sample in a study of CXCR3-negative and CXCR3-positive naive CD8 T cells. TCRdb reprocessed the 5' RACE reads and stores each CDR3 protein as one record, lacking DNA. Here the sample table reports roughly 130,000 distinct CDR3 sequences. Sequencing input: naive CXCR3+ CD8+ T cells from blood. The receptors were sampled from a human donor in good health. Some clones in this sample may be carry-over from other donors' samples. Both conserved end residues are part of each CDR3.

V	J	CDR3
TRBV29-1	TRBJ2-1	CSARKRGYNEQFF
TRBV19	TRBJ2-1	CASSPGLGSYNEQFF
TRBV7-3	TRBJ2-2	CASSLGPGATLPGELFF
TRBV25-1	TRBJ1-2	CASSGGLGTGYGYTF
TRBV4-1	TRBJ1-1	CASSQRGGQGATEAFF
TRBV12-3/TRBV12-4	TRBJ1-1	CASSFGRYTEAFF
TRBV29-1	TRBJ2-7	CSVEDLWREQYF
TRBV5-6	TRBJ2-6	CASSLQGAANVLTF
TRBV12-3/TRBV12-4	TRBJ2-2	CASSPRLVSPGELFF
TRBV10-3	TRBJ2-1	CAISPLEAVNNEQFF
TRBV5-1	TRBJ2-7	CASSRGQGSSYEQYF
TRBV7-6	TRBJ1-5	CASSRTDSNQPQHF
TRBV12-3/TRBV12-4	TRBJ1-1	CASSLALDSNGAFF
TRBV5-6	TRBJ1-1	CASSPGGGSTEAFF
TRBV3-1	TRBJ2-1	CASSLRLTSGLYEQFF
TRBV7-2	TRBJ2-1	CASSHSIDSSSSYNEQFF
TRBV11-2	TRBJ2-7	CASSMTGLYEQYF
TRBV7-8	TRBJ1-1	CASSLRGAVGYNTEAFF
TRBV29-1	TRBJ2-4	CSALALAKNIQYF
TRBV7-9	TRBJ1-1	CASSYGSTEAFF
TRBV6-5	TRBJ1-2	CASSLGPGRYGYTF
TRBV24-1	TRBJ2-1	CATSVRDTYNEQFF
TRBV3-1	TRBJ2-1	CASSQIRTSGRYNEQFF
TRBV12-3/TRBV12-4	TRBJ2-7	CASSKSGGAYEQYF
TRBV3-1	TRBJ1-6	CASSQVTPAGYNSPLHF
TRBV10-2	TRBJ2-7	CAGGTWGEQYF
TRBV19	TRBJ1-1	CASRGSGQGRTEAFF
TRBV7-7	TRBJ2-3	CASTLRVTDTQYF
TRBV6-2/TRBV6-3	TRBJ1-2	CASSPIRNSGRLDGYTF
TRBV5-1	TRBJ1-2	CASSLGPLDGYTF
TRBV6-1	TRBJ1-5	CASSELGGDQPQHF
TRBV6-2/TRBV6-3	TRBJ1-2	CASSYVIIEGCTF
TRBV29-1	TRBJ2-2	CSMCRDRGPNTGELFF
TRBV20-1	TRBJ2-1	CSASGTSYNEQFF
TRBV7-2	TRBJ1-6	CASSRQINSYNSPLHF
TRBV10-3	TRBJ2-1	CAISEGQGEYNEQFF
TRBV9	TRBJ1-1	CASSTTTGGTEAFF
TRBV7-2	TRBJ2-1	CASSLGLAGAGDEQFF
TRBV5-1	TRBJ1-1	CASSLEGTEAFF
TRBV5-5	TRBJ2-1	CASSLVLRGSYNEQFF
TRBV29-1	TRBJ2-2	CSVPSGGPRELFF
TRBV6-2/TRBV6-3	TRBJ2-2	CASSLDEGPNTGELFF
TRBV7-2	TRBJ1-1	CASSHTTDNAEAFF
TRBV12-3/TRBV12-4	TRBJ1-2	CASSYGEPVYGYTF
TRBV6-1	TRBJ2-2	CAFRLAGTGELFF
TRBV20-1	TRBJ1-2	CSAQDDRQGYGYTF
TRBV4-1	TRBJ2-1	CASSQDGLAGGLEQFF